The text below deals with one T cell receptor beta chain. All enrollees were roughly 18 to 95 years old and from approximately 25 US areas. Cohorts were determined from participant-reported clinical history. As handled by the study authors: Reference gene primer amplification gave estimated nucleated cell counts. Sequencing was performed with immunoSEQ multiplex PCR; in TCRdb, only in-frame clones are kept and a portion is missing. V and J calls and clone size are given by that table; D and trimming were obtained from the DNA. The sample shows fewer than 250,000 clones, roughly nine tenths of them seen only once. This entry is derived from a study of blood T cell repertoires in COVID-19. Whole-study context: There were acute and convalescent COVID-19 samples, and they came from the United States, Italy and Spain.

With 2 bases clipped from V and 8 bases from J, the junction kept 2 bases outside the gene matches. Germline CDR1 is MDHEN and CDR2 is SYDVKM. This CDR3 spans 15 amino acids. The chain uses TRBV28 and TRBJ1-6, with 11 bases fitting TRBD1. The sample consisted of PBMCs or T cells enriched from blood (not recorded which). This clonotype was obtained from a woman in her late teens or twenties who had recovered from COVID-19. The DNA for the CDR3 is TGTGCCAGCAGTTTACGGACAGGGGGCGATTCACCCCTCCACTTT. It yields the protein CASSLRTGGDSPLHF.